A single sample gave rise to the 18 T cell receptor beta chains below, sequenced in a study of spatial heterogeneity in lung cancer. Findings and limits, study-wide: Tracking of tumor mutation counts was seen in expanded intratumoral alpha and beta TCR counts.

These receptors have no identified antigens. TCRdb called the 5' RACE reads again in MiXCR, with one record for every CDR3 protein. The data show about 11,000 distinct CDR3 sequences, around 5.5% seen once. Time point of the sample: sample taken at primary tumor resection. The sequenced sample was lung tumor tissue, obtained at surgery. The source is a male donor with early-stage non-small cell lung cancer.

This clonotype was picked up many times. Because the library targeted alpha chains, this beta chain is an off-target read whose size means little. The chain combines TRBV5-8 with TRBJ2-3; D is perhaps TRBD2 (8 bases). Germline V gene lookup returns CDR1 SGHTS and CDR2 YDEGEE. Trimming removed 8 bases at V and 2 bases at J, with 15 bases between. The CDR3 loop spans 14 amino acids. The CDR3: CASGTAGVTDTQYF. The CDR3 coding sequence is TGTGCCAGTGGGACAGCGGGGGTCACAGATACGCAGTATTTT.

Worth noting for this clonotype: The library was prepared for alpha chains; this beta chain is a stray read, so its frequency means little. The V and J genes are TRBV9 and TRBJ2-1, with TRBD2 matching over 12 bases. V dropped 0 bases and J dropped 2; count of bases not matched to a gene: 3. This CDR3 has 17 residues. Germline-derived CDR1 and CDR2 are SGDLS and YYNGEE. The CDR3 spells CASSVASGGAPYNEQFF. In nucleotides, the CDR3 is TGTGCCAGCAGCGTAGCTAGCGGGGGGGCCCCCTACAATGAGCAGTTCTTC.

A word on this clonotype: Little can be read into the size of this beta chain, an off-target read in a library designed for alpha chains. This rearrangement joins TRBV2 to TRBJ2-1; D unresolved. The V end lost 4 bases, the J end lost 6 bases, and 7 bases lay between the germline ends. Germline CDR1 reads SNHLY; CDR2 reads FYNNEI. This CDR3 is 12 amino acids long. CDR3 nucleotide sequence: TGTGCCAGCAGTGGGGTCTCCAATGAGCAGTTCTTC. Its protein is CASSGVSNEQFF.

This clonotype has a count of ten or more. A library prepared for alpha chains yielded this beta chain as an off-target read; its size is of little meaning. This rearrangement joins TRBV25-1 to TRBJ1-1; a possible D gene is TRBD1 (6 bases). The CDR3 consists of 13 residues. Trimming cost V 6 bases and J 3 bases, with 11 bases left between them. Germline CDR1 reads MGHDK; CDR2 reads SYGVNS. CDR3 DNA sequence: TGTGCCAGCAGCTACGCAGGGGACACTGAAGCTTTCTTT. This codes for CASSYAGDTEAFF.

This clonotype appeared a few times. The library was built for alpha chains, so this beta chain is an off-target read and its size means little. The V call is TRBV7-2, the J call TRBJ2-3; D is unresolved. Germline V gives CDR1 SGHTA, CDR2 FQGNSA. V was trimmed by 2 bases and J by 2 bases, leaving 8 bases between them. This CDR3 region has 14 residues. For the CDR3, the DNA is TGTGCCAGCAGCTTAAGCCCAGACACAGATACGCAGTATTTT. Protein product: CASSLSPDTDTQYF.

This clonotype was observed at least ten times. This beta chain slipped into a library made for alpha chains as a stray read, so its size is not meaningful. The rearrangement uses TRBV12-3 or TRBV12-4 and TRBJ1-5; D unclear. There are 14 residues in the CDR3. V dropped 2 bases and J dropped 2 bases, with 7 bases sitting between them. The CDR3 loop is CASSLMRGNQPQHF. CDR3 bases: TGTGCCAGCAGTTTAATGAGAGGCAATCAGCCCCAGCATTTT.

About this clonotype itself: Found in a library prepared for alpha chains, this beta chain is an off-target read, and its abundance has little meaning. This sequence joins TRBV12-3 or TRBV12-4 and TRBJ1-6, with unresolved D. The CDR3 has 13 residues. Between the trimmed V and J ends, which lost 3 bases and 8 bases, there was a span of 8 bases. The CDR3, as DNA: TGTGCCAGCAGTTTGGGCCAGGATTCACCCCTCCACTTT. This gives the protein CASSLGQDSPLHF.

This clonotype was recorded many times. This beta chain turned up in a library designed for alpha chains; as an off-target read, its abundance says little. V usage is TRBV6-2 or TRBV6-3 and J usage is TRBJ1-5; D call uncertain. CDR3 length equals 13 residues. Looked up from germline, CDR1 is MNHEY and CDR2 is SVGEGT. Trimming stripped 2 bases from V and 5 bases from J, with 7 bases between. CDR3 coding DNA: TGTGCCAGCAGTTACGGCTCATATCAGCCCCAGCATTTT. This encodes CASSYGSYQPQHF.

This clonotype was picked up many times. With the library built for alpha chains, this beta chain is off target and its frequency is not meaningful. The chain is built from TRBV11-2 and TRBJ2-3, with D possibly TRBD1 on 6 matching bases. The V gene's germline CDR1 is SGHAT and CDR2 FQNNGV. V lost 4 bases to trimming and J lost 3 bases, with 8 bases between them. The CDR3 is made up of 13 amino acids. The CDR3 loop is CASSYRETDTQYF. CDR3 nucleotides: TGTGCCAGCAGCTACAGGGAAACAGATACGCAGTATTTT.

This clonotype was seen ten or more times. With the library built for alpha chains, this beta chain is off target and its frequency is not meaningful. V usage is TRBV6-2 or TRBV6-3 and J usage is TRBJ2-2; D could derive from TRBD1 or TRBD2 (5 bases each). From germline, CDR1 is MNHEY and CDR2 SVGEGT. Trimming stripped 6 bases from V and 3 bases from J, with 14 bases between. CDR3 length: 15 amino acids. In nucleotides, the CDR3 is TGTGCCAGCAGGATGGGGGAGATTTACACCGGGGAGCTGTTTTTT. It codes for CASRMGEIYTGELFF.

Judged by abundance, this clonotype is medium-sized. A library prepared for alpha chains yielded this beta chain as an off-target read; its size is of little meaning. The chain uses TRBV12-3 or TRBV12-4 and TRBJ2-7; no firm D call. V lost 3 bases to trimming and J lost 7 bases, with 7 bases between them. The length of the CDR3 is 11 residues. Here the CDR3 reads CASSFGPEQYF. CDR3 nucleotide sequence: TGTGCCAGCAGTTTTGGGCCAGAGCAGTACTTC.

This clonotype was found many times. Because the library targeted alpha chains, this beta chain is an off-target read whose size means little. CDR3 sequence: CASSSRQGAREQYF. For the CDR3, the DNA is TGTGCCAGCAGCTCTCGACAGGGGGCTCGTGAGCAGTACTTC. V and J are TRBV11-3 and TRBJ2-7; 10 bases are a match to TRBD1. The CDR3 contains 14 residues. After removal of 4 bases from V and 7 bases from J, the junction contained 7 bases not matched to a gene. CDR1 and CDR2 from the germline V gene are SGHNT and YENEEA.

This clonotype was found a few times. Little can be read into the size of this beta chain, an off-target read in a library designed for alpha chains. The chain is built from TRBV5-1 and TRBJ2-2; 9 bases match TRBD1. Germline CDR1 reads SGHRS; CDR2 reads YFSETQ. The CDR3 consists of 16 residues. The ends lost 4 bases at V and 3 bases at J; junction bases unmatched: 7. The CDR3 spells CASSPQGARDTGELFF. In DNA form, the CDR3 reads TGCGCCAGCAGCCCACAGGGGGCGCGGGACACCGGGGAGCTGTTTTTT.

This clonotype was detected many times. This beta chain is an unintended read in a library built for alpha chains; its size means little. The chain joins TRBV7-2 to TRBJ1-1, with D tentatively TRBD1 (6 bases). This CDR3 contains 13 residues. Trimming stripped 5 bases from V and 0 bases from J, with 7 bases between. Germline V gives CDR1 SGHTA, CDR2 FQGNSA. The CDR3 spells CASSRQVNTEAFF. Here the CDR3 DNA reads TGTGCCAGCAGCCGACAGGTGAACACTGAAGCTTTCTTT.

This clonotype was detected many times. Within a library made for alpha chains, this beta chain is off target, and its count is uninformative. The genes are TRBV12-3 or TRBV12-4 and TRBJ1-1; D is undetermined. The CDR3 spans 9 residues. V was clipped by 4 bases and J by 10 bases, with 4 bases between them. The DNA of the CDR3 is TGTGCCAGCAGTTCCGGAGCTTTCTTT. This codes for CASSSGAFF.

This clonotype was seen at least ten times. This beta chain is an off-target read within a library intended for alpha chains, so its frequency means little. The chain combines TRBV28 with TRBJ2-3; 10 bases agree with TRBD2. The CDR3 is made up of 16 amino acids. Trimming cost V 3 bases and J 4 bases; bases outside gene matches: 7. Germline CDR1 is MDHEN and CDR2 is SYDVKM. CDR3 protein: CASSFISGGSADTQYF. As DNA, the CDR3 is TGTGCCAGCAGTTTCATTAGCGGGGGGTCGGCAGATACGCAGTATTTT.

In its sample, this clonotype was seen many times. The library was prepared for alpha chains; this beta chain is a stray read, so its frequency means little. V gene TRBV27 combines with J gene TRBJ2-2; 11 bases map to TRBD2. Germline CDR1 and CDR2: MNHEY and SMNVEV (reference sequence). The CDR3 length is 15 residues. The ends lost 2 bases at V and 13 bases at J; junction bases unmatched: 9. For the CDR3, the DNA is TGTGCCAGCAGTTTAACGACTAGCGGGGCGATTGGGCTGTTTTTT. Protein sequence: CASSLTTSGAIGLFF.

This clonotype was picked up many times. This beta chain slipped into a library made for alpha chains as a stray read, so its size is not meaningful. The genes are TRBV20-1 and TRBJ1-5, with D unclear. In germline, CDR1 is DFQATT, CDR2 SNEGSKA (reference sequence). The CDR3 is 14 residues long. V lost 8 bases, J lost 0 bases, and 14 bases lay in between. CDR3 DNA: TGCAGTCTAGTCCAGGACTATAGCAATCAGCCCCAGCATTTT. Translated: CSLVQDYSNQPQHF.